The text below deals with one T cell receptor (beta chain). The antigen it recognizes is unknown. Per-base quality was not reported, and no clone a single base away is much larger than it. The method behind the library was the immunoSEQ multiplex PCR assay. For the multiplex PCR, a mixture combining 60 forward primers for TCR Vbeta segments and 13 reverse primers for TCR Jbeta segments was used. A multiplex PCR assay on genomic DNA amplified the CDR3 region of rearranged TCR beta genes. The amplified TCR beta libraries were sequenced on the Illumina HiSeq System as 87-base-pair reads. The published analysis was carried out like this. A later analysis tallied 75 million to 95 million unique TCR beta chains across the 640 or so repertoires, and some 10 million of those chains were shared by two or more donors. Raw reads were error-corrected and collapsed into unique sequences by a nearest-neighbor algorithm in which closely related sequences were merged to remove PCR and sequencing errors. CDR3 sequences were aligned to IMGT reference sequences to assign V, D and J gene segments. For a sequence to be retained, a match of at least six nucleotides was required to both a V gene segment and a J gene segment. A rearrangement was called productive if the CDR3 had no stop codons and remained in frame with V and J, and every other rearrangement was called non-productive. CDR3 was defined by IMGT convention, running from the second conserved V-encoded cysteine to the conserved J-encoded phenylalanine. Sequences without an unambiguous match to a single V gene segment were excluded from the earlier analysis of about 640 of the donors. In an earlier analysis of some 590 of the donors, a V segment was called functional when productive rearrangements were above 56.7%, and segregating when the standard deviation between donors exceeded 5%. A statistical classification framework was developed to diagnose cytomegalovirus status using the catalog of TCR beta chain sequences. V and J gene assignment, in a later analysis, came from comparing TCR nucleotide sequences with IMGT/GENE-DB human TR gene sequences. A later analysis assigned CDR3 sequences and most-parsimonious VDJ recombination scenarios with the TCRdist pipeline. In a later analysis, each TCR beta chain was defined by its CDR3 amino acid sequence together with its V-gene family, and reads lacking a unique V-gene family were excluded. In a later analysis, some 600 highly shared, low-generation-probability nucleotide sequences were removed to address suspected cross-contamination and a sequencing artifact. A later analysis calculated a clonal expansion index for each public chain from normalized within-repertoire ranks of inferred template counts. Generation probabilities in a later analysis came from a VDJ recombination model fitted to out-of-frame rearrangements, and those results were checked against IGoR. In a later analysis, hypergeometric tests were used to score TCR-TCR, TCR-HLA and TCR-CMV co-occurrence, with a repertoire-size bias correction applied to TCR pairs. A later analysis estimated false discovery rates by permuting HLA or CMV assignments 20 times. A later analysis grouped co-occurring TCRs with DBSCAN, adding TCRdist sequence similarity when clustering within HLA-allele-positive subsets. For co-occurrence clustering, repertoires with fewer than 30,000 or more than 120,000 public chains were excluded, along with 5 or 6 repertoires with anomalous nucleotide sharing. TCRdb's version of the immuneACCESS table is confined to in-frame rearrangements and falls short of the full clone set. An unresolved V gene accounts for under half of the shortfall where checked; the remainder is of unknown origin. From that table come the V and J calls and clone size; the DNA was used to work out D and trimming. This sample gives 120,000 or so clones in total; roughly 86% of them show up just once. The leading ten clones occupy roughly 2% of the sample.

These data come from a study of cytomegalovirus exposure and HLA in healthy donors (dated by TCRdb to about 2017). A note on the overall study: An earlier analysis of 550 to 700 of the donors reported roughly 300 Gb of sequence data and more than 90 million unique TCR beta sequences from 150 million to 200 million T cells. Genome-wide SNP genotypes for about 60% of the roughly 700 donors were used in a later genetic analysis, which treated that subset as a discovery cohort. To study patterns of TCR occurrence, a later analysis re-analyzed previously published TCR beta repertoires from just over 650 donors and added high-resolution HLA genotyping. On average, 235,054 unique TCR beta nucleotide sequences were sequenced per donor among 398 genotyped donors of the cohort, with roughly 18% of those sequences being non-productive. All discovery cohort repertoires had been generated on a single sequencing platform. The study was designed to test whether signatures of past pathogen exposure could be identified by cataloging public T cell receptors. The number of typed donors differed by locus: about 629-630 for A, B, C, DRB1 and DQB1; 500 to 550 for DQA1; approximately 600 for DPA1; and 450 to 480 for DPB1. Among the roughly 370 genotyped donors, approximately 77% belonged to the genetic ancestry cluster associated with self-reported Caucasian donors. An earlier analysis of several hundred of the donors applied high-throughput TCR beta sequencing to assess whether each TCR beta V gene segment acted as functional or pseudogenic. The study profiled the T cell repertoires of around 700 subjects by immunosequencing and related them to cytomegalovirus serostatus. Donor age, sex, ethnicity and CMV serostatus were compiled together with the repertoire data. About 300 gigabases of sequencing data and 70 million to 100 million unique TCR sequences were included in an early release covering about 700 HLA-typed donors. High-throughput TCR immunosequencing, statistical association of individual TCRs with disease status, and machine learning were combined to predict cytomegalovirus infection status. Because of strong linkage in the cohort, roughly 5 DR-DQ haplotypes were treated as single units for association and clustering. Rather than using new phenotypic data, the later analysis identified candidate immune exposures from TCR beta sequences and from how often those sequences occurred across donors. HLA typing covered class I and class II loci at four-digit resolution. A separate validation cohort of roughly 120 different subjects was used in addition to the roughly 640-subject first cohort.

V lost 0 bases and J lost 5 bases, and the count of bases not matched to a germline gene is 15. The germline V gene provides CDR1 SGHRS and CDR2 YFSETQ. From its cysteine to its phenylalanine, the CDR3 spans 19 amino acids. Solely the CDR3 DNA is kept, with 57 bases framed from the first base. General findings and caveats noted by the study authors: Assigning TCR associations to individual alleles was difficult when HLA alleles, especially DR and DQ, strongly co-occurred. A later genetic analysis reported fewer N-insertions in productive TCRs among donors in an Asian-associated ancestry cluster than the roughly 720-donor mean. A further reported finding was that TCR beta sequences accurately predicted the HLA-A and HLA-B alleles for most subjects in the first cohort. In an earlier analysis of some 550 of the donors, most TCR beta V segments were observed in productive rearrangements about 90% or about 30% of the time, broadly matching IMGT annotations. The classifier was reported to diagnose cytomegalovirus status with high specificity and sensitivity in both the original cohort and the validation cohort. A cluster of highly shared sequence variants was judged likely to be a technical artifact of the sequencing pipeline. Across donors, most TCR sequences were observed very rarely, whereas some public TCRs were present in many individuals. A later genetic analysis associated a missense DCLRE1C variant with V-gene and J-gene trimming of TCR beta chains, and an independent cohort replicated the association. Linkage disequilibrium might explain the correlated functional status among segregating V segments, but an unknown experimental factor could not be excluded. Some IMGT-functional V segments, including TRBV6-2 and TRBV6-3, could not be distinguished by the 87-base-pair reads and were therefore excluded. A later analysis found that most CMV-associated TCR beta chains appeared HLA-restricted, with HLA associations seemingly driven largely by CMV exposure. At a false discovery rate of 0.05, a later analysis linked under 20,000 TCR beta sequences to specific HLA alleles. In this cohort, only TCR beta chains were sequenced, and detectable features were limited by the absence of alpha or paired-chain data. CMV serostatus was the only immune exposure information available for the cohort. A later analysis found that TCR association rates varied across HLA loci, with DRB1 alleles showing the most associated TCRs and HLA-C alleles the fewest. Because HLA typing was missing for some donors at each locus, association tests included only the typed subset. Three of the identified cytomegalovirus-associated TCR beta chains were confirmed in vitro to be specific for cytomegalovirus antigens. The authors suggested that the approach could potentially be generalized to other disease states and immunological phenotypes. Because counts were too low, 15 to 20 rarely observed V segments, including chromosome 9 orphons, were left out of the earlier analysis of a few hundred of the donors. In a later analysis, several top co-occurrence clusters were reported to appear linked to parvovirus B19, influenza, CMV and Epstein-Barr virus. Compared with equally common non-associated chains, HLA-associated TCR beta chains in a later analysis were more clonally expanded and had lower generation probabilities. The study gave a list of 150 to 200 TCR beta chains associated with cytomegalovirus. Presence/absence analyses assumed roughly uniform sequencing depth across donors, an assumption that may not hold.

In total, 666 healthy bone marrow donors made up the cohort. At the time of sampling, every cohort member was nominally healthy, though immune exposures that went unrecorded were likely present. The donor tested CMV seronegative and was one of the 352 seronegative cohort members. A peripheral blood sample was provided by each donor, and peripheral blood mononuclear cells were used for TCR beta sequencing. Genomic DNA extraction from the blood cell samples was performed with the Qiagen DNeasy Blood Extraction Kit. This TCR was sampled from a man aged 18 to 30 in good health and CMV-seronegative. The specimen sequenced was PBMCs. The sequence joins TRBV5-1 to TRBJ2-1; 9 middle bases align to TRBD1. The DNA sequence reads TGCGCCAGCAGCTTGGTGGGACAGGGAAGACTGGCCGGGCACAATGAGCAGTTCTTC. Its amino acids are CASSLVGQGRLAGHNEQFF.